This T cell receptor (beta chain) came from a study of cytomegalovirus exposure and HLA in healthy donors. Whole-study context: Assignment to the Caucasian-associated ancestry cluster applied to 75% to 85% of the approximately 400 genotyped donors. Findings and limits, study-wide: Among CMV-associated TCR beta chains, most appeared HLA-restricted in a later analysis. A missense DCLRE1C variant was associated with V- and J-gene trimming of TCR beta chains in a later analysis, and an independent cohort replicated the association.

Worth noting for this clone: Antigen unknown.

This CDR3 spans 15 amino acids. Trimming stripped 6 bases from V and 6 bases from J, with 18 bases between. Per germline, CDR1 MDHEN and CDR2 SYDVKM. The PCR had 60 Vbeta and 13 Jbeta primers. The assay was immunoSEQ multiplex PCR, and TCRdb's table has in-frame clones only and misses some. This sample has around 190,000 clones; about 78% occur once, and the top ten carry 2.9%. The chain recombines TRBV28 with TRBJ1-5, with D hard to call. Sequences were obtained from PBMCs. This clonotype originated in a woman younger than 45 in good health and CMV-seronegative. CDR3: CASSVGRETVQPQHF. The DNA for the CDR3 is TGTGCCAGCAGCGTGGGGAGGGAAACCGTTCAGCCCCAGCATTTT.